The rows below give T cell receptor beta chains drawn from one sample of a study of control samples from healthy donors and cancer patients. The assay was immunoSEQ multiplex PCR, and TCRdb's table has in-frame clones only and misses some. The data contain roughly 200,000 clones, around 93% of them seen just once; the ten biggest clones take up 1.8%. The sequencing input was blood. Source of these receptors: a young man in good health. CDR3s include the opening cysteine and the closing phenylalanine or tryptophan. D genes are given only for firm matches.

J gene | D gene | V gene | CDR3 protein | CDR3 DNA
TRBJ1-5 | NA | TRBV4-1 | CASSQGINQPQHF | TGCGCCAGCAGCCAAGGGATCAATCAGCCCCAGCATTTT
TRBJ2-2 | NA | TRBV7-8 | CASSLVAVGAGTGELFF | TGTGCCAGCAGCTTAGTTGCGGTGGGGGCGGGCACCGGGGAGCTGTTTTTT
TRBJ2-1 | TRBD2 | TRBV19 | CASDKQGGLAGENEQFF | TGTGCCAGCGACAAACAGGGAGGCCTAGCGGGGGAAAATGAGCAGTTCTTC
TRBJ2-7 | TRBD2 | TRBV7-9 | CASSPSGNSYEQYF | TGTGCCAGCAGCCCGAGCGGGAACTCCTACGAGCAGTACTTC
TRBJ2-1 | NA | TRBV7-8 | CASSLVGGPNDNEQFF | TGTGCCAGCAGCTTAGTAGGGGGGCCTAATGACAATGAGCAGTTCTTC
TRBJ2-1 | NA | TRBV27 | CASSFSLAATQSYRQFF | TGTGCCAGCAGTTTTTCGCTGGCCGCCACCCAGTCATATAGGCAGTTCTTC
TRBJ2-7 | NA | TRBV5-4 | CASSPRGGSSYEQYF | TGTGCCAGCAGCCCCCGAGGGGGGTCCTCCTACGAGCAGTACTTC
TRBJ2-5 | NA | TRBV9 | CASSVFGQETQYF | TGTGCCAGCAGCGTATTTGGCCAAGAGACCCAGTACTTC
TRBJ2-3 | TRBD2 | TRBV6-4 | CASSERGPGTQYF | TGTGCCAGCTCGGAGCGGGGGCCCGGGACGCAGTATTTT
TRBJ1-1 | TRBD1 | TRBV2 | CASRRGTADTEAFF | TGTGCCAGCAGGCGAGGGACAGCCGACACTGAAGCTTTCTTT
TRBJ1-6 | NA | TRBV5-1 | CASSLVGDGHSPLHF | TGCGCCAGCAGCTTGGTTGGGGACGGGCATTCACCCCTCCACTTT
TRBJ2-7 | NA | TRBV30 | CAWSGEYEQYF | TGTGCCTGGAGTGGGGAATACGAGCAGTACTTC
TRBJ2-7 | TRBD1 | TRBV27 | CASSLGQAPYEQYF | TGTGCCAGCAGTTTGGGACAGGCCCCCTACGAGCAGTACTTC
TRBJ2-2 | NA | TRBV19 | CASSIGGELFF | TGTGCCAGTAGTATCGGCGGGGAGCTGTTTTTT
TRBJ2-3 | NA | TRBV6-4 | CASQDSSREDTQYF | TGTGCCAGCCAGGACTCCTCGAGGGAAGATACGCAGTATTTT
TRBJ1-5 | NA | TRBV6-5 | CASSTQGNQPQHF | TGTGCCAGCAGTACTCAGGGAAATCAGCCCCAGCATTTT
TRBJ1-5 | NA | TRBV7-9 | CASSLSGEPQHF | TGTGCCAGCAGCTTAAGTGGGGAGCCCCAGCATTTT
TRBJ2-5 | NA | TRBV5-4 | CASGSQGGRETQYF | TGTGCCAGCGGTTCCCAGGGGGGCAGGGAGACCCAGTACTTC